This T cell receptor (beta chain) was retrieved from a study of T-cell reconstitution after alpha-beta-depleted transplantation in children. This CDR3 is built from 17 residues. Germline V gene data show CDR1 as SGHTA and CDR2 as FQGNSA. The J segment lost 4 bases and the V segment lost 3 bases, leaving 11 bases of the junction unmatched. Details on this clonotype: Its antigen remains unknown.

Overall study results and limits: It was surviving recipient T cells and thymic progenitors that gave some patients high TCRbeta diversity at day 60. Expanded graft clones, several hundred of them, were reportedly the source of alpha-beta T cells about two months after transplant. When one year had passed after transplant, most T-cell counts and diversity came from newly produced T cells.

Unique molecular identifiers featured in how the TCRbeta library was prepared. TCRdb fed the PCR reads into MiXCR, producing one record per CDR3 protein. The sample shows about 1,000,000 distinct CDR3 sequences, roughly 29% of them seen only once. The clonotype comes from a boy in the first two years of life who had a stem cell transplant for SCID, so the T cells may come from the graft donor. Sequenced material: PBMCs, mostly from graft donor cells, taken 360 days after TCRalphabeta/CD19-depleted stem cell transplant. The rearrangement links TRBV7-2 to TRBJ2-5; 10 bases are shared with TRBD2. The CDR3 bases are TGTGCCAGCAGCTTCTTCTCCAGCGGGGGGGTCCGAGAGACCCAGTACTTC. Amino acids: CASSFFSSGGVRETQYF.